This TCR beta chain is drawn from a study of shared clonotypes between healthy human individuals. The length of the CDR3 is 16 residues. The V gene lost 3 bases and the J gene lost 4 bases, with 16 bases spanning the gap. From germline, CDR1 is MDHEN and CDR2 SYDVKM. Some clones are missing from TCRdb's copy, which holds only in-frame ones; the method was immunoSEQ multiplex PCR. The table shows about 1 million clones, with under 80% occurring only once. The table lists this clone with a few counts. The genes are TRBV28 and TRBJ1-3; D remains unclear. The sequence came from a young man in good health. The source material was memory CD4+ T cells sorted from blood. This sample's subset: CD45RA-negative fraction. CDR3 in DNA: TGTGCCAGCAGTTTTATGGGGTTCCGGCAAGGAAACACCATATATTTT. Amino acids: CASSFMGFRQGNTIYF. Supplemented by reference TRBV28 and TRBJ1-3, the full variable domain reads DVKVTQSSRYLVKRTGEKVFLECVQDMDHENMFWYRQDPGLGLRLIYFSYDVKMKEKGDIPEGYSVSREKKERFSLILESASTNQTSMYLCASSFMGFRQGNTIYFGEGSWLTVV.